These T cell receptor beta chains were read from a single sample in a study of Ad26.COV2.S vaccination and SARS-CoV-2 variants. This table comes from immunoSEQ multiplex PCR, and its TCRdb copy is limited to in-frame clones, with some not included. The table shows about 370,000 clones, with about nine tenths occurring only once. The sample was peripheral blood, taken in a trial of Ad26.COV2.S vaccine versus placebo. Source of these receptors: a person between 18 and 60 years old who received the Ad26.COV2.S COVID-19 vaccine or a placebo. CDR3s include the opening cysteine and the closing phenylalanine or tryptophan. Fields, in order: D gene, V gene, clone size, J gene, CDR3 DNA, CDR3 protein. D genes are given only for firm matches. The size entry is marked missing in some rows and otherwise reads once, few, many or a size class.

TRBD1	TRBV30	.	TRBJ1-3	TGTGCCAAGAATGAGGGGGCCACTGGAAACACCATATATTTT	CAKNEGATGNTIYF
TRBD1	TRBV27	few	TRBJ1-2	TGTGCCAGCAGTCCGAGGTCGGGCAGGGGGAACTATGGCTACACCTTC	CASSPRSGRGNYGYTF
.	TRBV30	.	TRBJ1-5	TGTGCCTGGAGCCAGGGGACGGATCAGCCCCAGCATTTT	CAWSQGTDQPQHF
TRBD1	TRBV6-2/TRBV6-3	.	TRBJ1-6	TGTGCCAGCAGTTTCGTCCAGGGGGTATCAAATTCACCCCTCCACTTT	CASSFVQGVSNSPLHF
TRBD2	TRBV18	.	TRBJ2-1	TGTGCCAGCTCATCACTAGCGGGGGTTCACAATGAGCAGTTCTTC	CASSSLAGVHNEQFF
.	TRBV29-1	.	TRBJ1-2	TGCAGCGTTGGGCGGACGGGGGAAGGTGGCTACACCTTC	CSVGRTGEGGYTF
.	TRBV28	once	TRBJ2-7	TGTGCCAGCAGTTTTAGCAGCTCCTACGAGCAGTACTTC	CASSFSSSYEQYF
TRBD2	TRBV18	.	TRBJ2-1	TGTGCCAGCTCACCCGACTCGGCCTTACTAGCGAATAATGAGCAGTTCTTC	CASSPDSALLANNEQFF
TRBD1	TRBV23-1	once	TRBJ1-1	TGCGCCAGCAGACCAAAGACAGGGCTACCCCTATTAACCAACACTGAAGCTTTCTTT	CASRPKTGLPLLTNTEAFF
TRBD2	TRBV5-4	.	TRBJ2-5	TGTGCCAGCAGCTTGGTTCGGGGGGGGAAAGAGACCCAGTACTTC	CASSLVRGGKETQYF
.	TRBV5-1	.	TRBJ2-7	TGCGCCAGCAGCTTTGGACCGTATTACGAGCAGTACTTC	CASSFGPYYEQYF
TRBD2	TRBV11-2	.	TRBJ2-7	TGTGCCAGCAGCTTAGATCCGGGACTAGCGGGGGGATCGTACGAGCAGTACTTC	CASSLDPGLAGGSYEQYF
.	TRBV27	.	TRBJ1-1	TGTGCCAGCAGTTGGGAGCAGGGGAACACTGAAGCTTTCTTT	CASSWEQGNTEAFF
TRBD1	TRBV5-4	.	TRBJ1-1	TGTGCCAGCAGCTTCCGGGACAGGGTCGGGACTGAAGCTTTCTTT	CASSFRDRVGTEAFF
TRBD1	TRBV2	.	TRBJ2-7	TGTGCCAGCAGTGAATCGTCACAGGGGTTCTACGAGCAGTACTTC	CASSESSQGFYEQYF
.	TRBV18	.	TRBJ1-1	TGTGCCAGCTCACCACGGGAGCCTGAAGCTTTCTTT	CASSPREPEAFF
TRBD1	TRBV19	.	TRBJ1-5	TGTGCCAGTAGGTCGGACAGGGGGAGCAATCAGCCCCAGCATTTT	CASRSDRGSNQPQHF
.	TRBV28	.	TRBJ2-7	TGTGCCAGCAGTTTTCGGCTGGACTACGAGCAGTACTTC	CASSFRLDYEQYF
.	TRBV12-3/TRBV12-4	.	TRBJ1-1	TGTGCCAGCAGTTTATGGGGCGCTGAAGCTTTCTTT	CASSLWGAEAFF
.	TRBV5-5	.	TRBJ2-5	TGTGCCAGCAGCTTGGAAGTTCGGGAGACGGCCCAGTACTTC	CASSLEVRETAQYF
.	TRBV18	once	TRBJ1-1	TGTGCCAGCTCACCGGAAGGGGCGGTGGATACTGAAGCTTTCTTT	CASSPEGAVDTEAFF
TRBD1	TRBV5-6	.	TRBJ1-2	TGTGCCAGCAGCCCGACCCGGACAGGGGGCGCGAGGTATGGCTACACCTTC	CASSPTRTGGARYGYTF